This is a list of T cell receptor beta chains from one sample in a study of T cell repertoires in cytomegalovirus infection. TCRdb re-called the reads with MiXCR, one entry per CDR3 protein. The table records approximately 150,000 distinct CDR3 sequences, over 15% of them present only once. The sample was CD8+ T cells from PBMCs. These receptors were taken from a human donor in good health (CMV status not recorded). Some clones in this sample may be carry-over from other donors' samples. CDR3s include the opening cysteine and the closing phenylalanine or tryptophan. The D gene is left open where the match is weak. Size is stated for part of the rows, as once, few or many counts, or as a class when the clone is expanded.

TRBJ2-6	TRBV7-9	few	.	CASSFGNVRTARGGANVLTF	TGTGCCAGCAGCTTTGGCAACGTAAGGACAGCCCGAGGGGGGGCCAACGTCCTGACTTTC
TRBJ1-5	TRBV7-8	.	.	CASSSSGTAQPQHF	TGTGCCAGCAGCTCCTCAGGGACGGCCCAGCCCCAGCATTTT
TRBJ1-5	TRBV28	.	TRBD1	CASSQLGQGNNQPQHF	TGTGCCAGCAGTCAGTTGGGACAGGGAAACAATCAGCCCCAGCATTTT
TRBJ1-1	TRBV7-9	few	.	CASSLSDRQRAFF	TGTGCCAGCAGCTTATCAGACAGGCAAAGGGCTTTCTTT
TRBJ2-7	TRBV9	once	.	CASSVGGGGNEQYF	TGTGCCAGCAGCGTAGGCGGAGGGGGGAACGAGCAGTACTTC
TRBJ1-5	TRBV7-2	few	TRBD1	CASSLVQGAFQPQHF	TGTGCCAGCAGCTTAGTCCAGGGGGCGTTTCAGCCCCAGCATTTT
TRBJ1-5	TRBV7-2	many	.	CASSSGGEGGLSNQPQHF	TGTGCCAGCAGCTCGGGGGGGGAGGGTGGATTGAGCAATCAGCCCCAGCATTTT
TRBJ2-5	TRBV28	few	.	CASSLAGRLETQYF	TGTGCCAGCTCCCTTGCGGGCCGCCTTGAGACCCAGTACTTC
TRBJ2-7	TRBV7-2	.	.	CASSLPPVGEQYF	TGTGCCAGCAGCTTACCGCCGGTGGGGGAGCAGTACTTC
TRBJ2-1	TRBV6-6	.	.	CASGEQFF	TGTGCCAGCGGTGAGCAGTTCTTC
TRBJ1-2	TRBV5-4	few	TRBD1	CASSTPGQENYGYTF	TGTGCCAGCAGTACTCCCGGACAGGAGAACTATGGCTACACCTTC
TRBJ2-1	TRBV28	.	TRBD1	CASSFRRSGQLYNEQFF	TGTGCCAGCAGTTTCCGTCGATCGGGACAGCTGTACAATGAGCAGTTCTTC
TRBJ2-4	TRBV6-5	few	.	CASRLGNIQYF	TGTGCCAGCAGACTCGGAAACATTCAGTACTTC
TRBJ2-7	TRBV20-1	few	.	CSARGGVYEQYF	TGCAGTGCCAGGGGAGGGGTCTACGAGCAGTACTTC
TRBJ1-4	TRBV11-2	.	.	CASSLGTAGLFF	TGTGCCAGCAGCTTAGGGACAGCTGGACTGTTTTTT
TRBJ2-2	TRBV12-3/TRBV12-4	.	TRBD2	CASSLSSTSGRAIGELFF	TGTGCCAGCAGTTTAAGCTCGACTAGCGGGAGGGCCATCGGGGAGCTGTTTTTT
TRBJ1-2	TRBV7-8	few	TRBD1	CASSLAGGGYGYTF	TGTGCCAGCAGCTTAGCAGGGGGCGGCTATGGCTACACCTTC
TRBJ1-1	TRBV28	few	.	CASSFRMNTEAFF	TGTGCCAGCAGTTTCCGGATGAACACTGAAGCTTTCTTT
TRBJ1-2	TRBV20-1	.	TRBD1	CSARRAGGSRGDYGYTF	TGCAGTGCTAGAAGGGCAGGGGGCTCTCGTGGAGACTATGGCTACACCTTC
TRBJ2-1	TRBV7-9	.	TRBD1	CASSPVQGVSEQFF	TGTGCCAGCAGCCCGGTCCAGGGGGTTAGTGAGCAGTTCTTC
TRBJ2-7	TRBV7-9	.	TRBD2	CASSLDGAGGTSYEQYF	TGTGCCAGCAGCTTAGATGGGGCGGGGGGAACCTCCTACGAGCAGTACTTC
TRBJ2-5	TRBV20-1	many	.	CSARDRSGVTVRETQYF	TGCAGTGCTAGAGATCGCTCGGGAGTCACCGTGAGGGAGACCCAGTACTTC
TRBJ1-6	TRBV7-8	few	TRBD1	CASSLDRGRSPLHF	TGTGCCAGCAGCTTAGACAGGGGTCGGTCACCCCTCCACTTT
TRBJ2-7	TRBV20-1	.	.	CSARRKSSYEQYF	TGCAGTGCTAGACGGAAAAGCTCCTACGAGCAGTACTTC
TRBJ2-5	TRBV7-3	few	.	CASSFSSGRETQYF	TGTGCCAGCAGCTTCTCCTCGGGTCGCGAGACCCAGTACTTC
TRBJ1-1	TRBV4-1	few	.	CASSQRGLGGLNTEAFF	TGCGCCAGCAGCCAAAGGGGCCTCGGAGGTTTGAACACTGAAGCTTTCTTT
TRBJ2-7	TRBV6-2/TRBV6-3	.	TRBD1	CASSYSGDSSSYEQYF	TGTGCCAGCAGTTACTCGGGGGACAGTTCCTCCTACGAGCAGTACTTC
TRBJ2-1	TRBV25-1	.	TRBD1	CASSEPGGEQFF	TGTGCCAGCAGTGAACCAGGGGGTGAGCAGTTCTTC
TRBJ2-7	TRBV7-4	.	.	CASSYGEYEQYF	TGTGCCAGCAGCTACGGGGAGTACGAGCAGTACTTC
TRBJ2-4	TRBV7-6	.	TRBD1	CASSPSRKGQGDWNIQYF	TGTGCCAGCAGCCCATCACGCAAGGGACAGGGGGATTGGAACATTCAGTACTTC
TRBJ1-5	TRBV2	.	.	CASSEADSNQPQHF	TGTGCCAGCAGTGAAGCTGATAGCAATCAGCCCCAGCATTTT
TRBJ1-1	TRBV29-1	few	.	CSVPQIPSGLIAEAFF	TGCAGCGTTCCTCAAATCCCATCGGGACTGATTGCTGAAGCTTTCTTT
TRBJ2-5	TRBV7-9	few	.	CASRGQPWEETQYF	TGTGCCAGCAGAGGACAGCCCTGGGAAGAGACCCAGTACTTC
TRBJ2-7	TRBV7-9	.	.	CASSSPGRPNEQYF	TGTGCCAGCAGTTCCCCGGGACGCCCCAACGAGCAGTACTTC
TRBJ1-2	TRBV29-1	.	.	CSVGDGYTF	TGCAGCGTTGGGGATGGCTACACCTTC
TRBJ2-1	TRBV28	.	.	CASSLFRLGGYPFF	TGTGCCAGCAGTTTATTTCGACTAGGTGGATACCCGTTCTTC
TRBJ1-6	TRBV7-6	few	.	CASSYSRDRDSPLHF	TGTGCCAGCAGCTACAGCCGGGACCGGGATTCACCCCTCCACTTT
TRBJ2-2	TRBV6-2/TRBV6-3	few	.	CASSLASSGELFF	TGTGCCAGCAGCCTCGCAAGTTCCGGGGAGCTGTTTTTT
TRBJ1-2	TRBV7-9	.	.	CASSLGPGILYGYTF	TGTGCCAGCAGCTTAGGCCCGGGTATTCTCTATGGCTACACCTTC
TRBJ2-6	TRBV7-9	few	.	CASSLGGANILTF	TGTGCCAGCAGCTTAGGGGGGGCCAACATCCTGACTTTC
TRBJ1-1	TRBV6-6	few	TRBD1	CASSYSTGKNTEAFF	TGTGCCAGCAGTTACTCGACAGGGAAGAACACTGAAGCTTTCTTT
TRBJ1-5	TRBV28	.	.	CASSLGPGSNQPQHF	TGTGCCAGCAGTTTGGGGCCCGGTAGCAATCAGCCCCAGCATTTT
TRBJ2-7	TRBV7-2	.	TRBD2	CASSLLVAGNEQYF	TGTGCCAGCAGCTTATTGGTAGCGGGAAACGAGCAGTACTTC
TRBJ2-1	TRBV12-3/TRBV12-4	few	.	CASSSSGQGGGNEQFF	TGTGCCAGCAGTTCATCCGGACAGGGCGGGGGGAATGAGCAGTTCTTC
TRBJ2-7	TRBV7-9	few	TRBD1	CASSPPRQGVDYEQYF	TGTGCCAGCAGCCCCCCTAGACAGGGGGTCGACTACGAGCAGTACTTC
TRBJ1-2	TRBV7-9	few	.	CASSPVGGAGGYTF	TGTGCCAGCAGCCCCGTGGGGGGAGCGGGCGGCTACACCTTC
TRBJ2-7	TRBV7-9	few	TRBD2	CASEGLAGLSYEQYF	TGTGCCAGCGAAGGACTAGCGGGTCTAAGCTACGAGCAGTACTTC
TRBJ2-1	TRBV7-6	.	.	CASSLEASLVNEQFF	TGTGCCAGCAGCTTAGAGGCCAGCCTCGTCAATGAGCAGTTCTTC
TRBJ2-1	TRBV7-8	many	.	CASSLEAAYNEQFF	TGTGCCAGCAGCTTAGAGGCAGCGTACAATGAGCAGTTCTTC
TRBJ2-7	TRBV28	.	.	CASILQGTDEQYF	TGTGCCAGCATCTTGCAGGGCACCGACGAGCAGTACTTC
TRBJ1-5	TRBV20-1	.	.	CSATPVFNQPQHF	TGCAGTGCCACCCCAGTATTCAATCAGCCCCAGCATTTT
TRBJ2-7	TRBV28	.	TRBD1	CASSPYRDRGTSQYF	TGTGCCAGCAGTCCCTACCGGGACAGGGGGACGTCGCAGTACTTC
TRBJ1-1	TRBV6-5	few	TRBD1	CASSYSQGADTEAFF	TGTGCCAGCAGTTATTCACAGGGGGCTGACACTGAAGCTTTCTTT
TRBJ2-6	TRBV7-9	.	.	CASSSNNGLTANLLTF	TGTGCCAGCAGCTCCAATAATGGTTTGACAGCCAACCTCCTGACTTTC
TRBJ2-1	TRBV6-5	.	TRBD2	CASSYSAGGFNEQFF	TGTGCCAGCAGTTACTCCGCGGGAGGTTTCAATGAGCAGTTCTTC
TRBJ1-5	TRBV5-6	once	.	CASSLWGMGNQPQHF	TGTGCCAGCAGCTTGTGGGGAATGGGGAATCAGCCCCAGCATTTT
TRBJ2-3	TRBV7-9	.	.	CASSLFPAPEYF	TGTGCCAGCAGCTTATTTCCCGCTCCGGAGTATTTT
TRBJ2-1	TRBV6-5	.	TRBD2	CASSHPRGGSNNEQFF	TGTGCCAGCAGTCACCCGAGGGGCGGGAGCAACAATGAGCAGTTCTTC
TRBJ2-5	TRBV11-2	few	.	CASSLASPETQYF	TGTGCCAGCAGCTTAGCTTCCCCCGAGACCCAGTACTTC
TRBJ1-1	TRBV7-9	few	TRBD1	CASSGQENTEAFF	TGTGCCAGCAGCGGACAGGAGAACACTGAAGCTTTCTTT